The clone carrying this T cell receptor beta chain was recorded a few times. The data stem from a study of T-cell reconstitution after alpha-beta-depleted transplantation in children. Per germline, CDR1 MNHNS and CDR2 SASEGT. The V end lost 3 bases, the J end lost 0 bases, and 15 bases lay between the germline ends. This CDR3 region has 17 residues. The authors prepared the TCRbeta library with unique molecular identifiers. From the PCR reads, TCRdb called clonotypes with MiXCR, one entry per CDR3 protein. The sample holds 200,000 to 250,000 distinct CDR3 sequences, roughly a tenth seen once. Sequencing used PBMCs from the stem cell graft donor, obtained from the stem cell graft. This chain links TRBV6-1 with TRBJ2-1; D ambiguous. The origin of this receptor is a human donor who donated a stem cell graft to a child with acute lymphoblastic leukemia. The CDR3 DNA reads as TGTGCCAGCAGTGATCGGCTTTCCGTCACCTCCTACAATGAGCAGTTCTTC. As protein: CASSDRLSVTSYNEQFF.